This T cell receptor beta chain was captured in a study of blood T cell repertoires in COVID-19. The overall study: Samples of COVID-19 (acute and convalescent) were obtained from the United States, Italy and Spain. From T cells, B-cell-depleted T cells, or PBMCs came the material, which was cDNA or gDNA.

The cohort comprised adults aged about 18 to 89 years residing in approximately 25 US areas. Self-reported history from a screening survey and questionnaire set each donor's cohort. This CDR3 comprises 15 residues. V was pared by 1 base and J by 0 bases, with 9 bases between. Looked up from germline, CDR1 is MGHDK and CDR2 is SYGVNS. Sequenced by immunoSEQ multiplex PCR; TCRdb stores in-frame clones only, minus some. Altogether 190,000 or so clones are present, 80% to 90% being singletons, with the ten largest covering 1.2%. The source material was PBMCs or T cells enriched from blood (not recorded which). This clonotype originated in a man aged 30 to 39 who had recovered from COVID-19. This rearrangement joins TRBV25-1 to TRBJ1-2, with TRBD1 as a possible D gene (6 bases). The CDR3 DNA reads TGTGCCAGCAGTGAATGGACAGATTCTAACTATGGCTACACCTTC. Its protein is CASSEWTDSNYGYTF.